Presented here are 29 T cell receptor beta chains from one specimen sequenced in a study of shared clonotypes between healthy human individuals (dated by TCRdb to the early 2020s). To prepare the library, the immunoSEQ multiplex PCR assay was applied. As stored in TCRdb, this immuneACCESS dataset retains in-frame rearrangements with V and J assigned. A fraction of the clones does not appear; measured against another copy, unresolved V genes explain less than half of the discrepancy, and the remainder lacks a known reason. Present in this sample are some 1,100,000 clones, more than 75% of which were seen just once. Approximately 0.52% of the sample lies in the top ten. The sequenced material came from memory CD4+ T cells from PBMCs. Explained via the paper, the cell subset or site label denotes: CD45RA-negative fraction. These receptor sequences come from a man aged 18 to 29 in good health. Some clones in this sample may be carry-over from other donors' samples.

On this clone: A far more abundant clone sits one base away, making this likely a read error. The gene calls are TRBV5-1 and TRBJ2-7; 8 bases align to TRBD2. This CDR3 has 15 amino acids. In germline, CDR1 is SGHRS, CDR2 YFSETQ. V shed 4 bases and J 5 bases; nucleotides not matched to a gene: 11. The DNA for the CDR3 is TGCGCCAGCAGCATGGAAGCGGGAGCGATGAACGAGCAGTACTTC. Protein product: CASSMEAGAMNEQYF. Based on the CDR3 plus reference TRBV5-1 and TRBJ2-7, the full variable domain is KAGVTQTPRYLIKTRGQQVTLSCSPISGHRSVSWYQQTPGQGLQFLFEYFSETQRNKGNFPGRFSGRQFSNSRSEMNVSTLELGDSALYLCASSMEAGAMNEQYFGPGTRLTVT.

The V call is TRBV6-1, the J call TRBJ1-2; 8 bases are shared with TRBD1. V lost 4 bases and J lost 4; bases outside the gene matches: 8. Germline assignment: CDR1 MNHNS and CDR2 SASEGT. The CDR3 is 15 amino acids. The CDR3 coding sequence is TGTGCCAGCAGTGGGGGACAGGTGGGCGTCTATGGCTACACCTTC. Translated: CASSGGQVGVYGYTF.

This rearrangement joins TRBV2 to TRBJ2-7, with 8 bases lining up with TRBD2. The V and J ends lost 7 bases and 2 bases, in that order; junction bases with no gene match: 7. Germline lookup yields CDR1 SNHLY and CDR2 FYNNEI. The CDR3 spans 14 residues. CDR3 sequence: CASKGLAGPYEQYF. CDR3 DNA: TGTGCCAGCAAAGGGTTAGCGGGACCCTACGAGCAGTACTTC.

This clone was seen a handful of times. The rearrangement joins TRBV25-1 to TRBJ2-4; a possible D gene is TRBD1 (6 bases). The germline V and J ends were trimmed by 0 bases and 3 bases, with 9 bases remaining between them. CDR3 size: 15 residues. CDR1 is MGHDK, CDR2 SYGVNS, per germline. The CDR3 DNA reads as TGTGCCAGCAGTGAATACGGCAGGGGCAAAAACATTCAGTACTTC. Its protein is CASSEYGRGKNIQYF.

This chain uses TRBV5-1 with TRBJ2-7; tentative D call: TRBD1 (7 bases). Germline V gene sequence: CDR1 SGHRS, CDR2 YFSETQ. This CDR3 has 13 residues. The V end was cut by 7 bases, the J end by 2 bases, with 13 bases between. DNA of the CDR3: TGCGCCAGCGGCCGGGGGACAGCCTACGAGCAGTACTTC. It is translated as CASGRGTAYEQYF.

This clone has more than one count but fewer than ten. V and J are TRBV5-4 and TRBJ2-3, with 8 bases aligning to TRBD2. J lost 4 bases, V lost 0 bases, and 7 bases had no gene match. The CDR3 extends over 16 amino acids. The germline CDR1 and CDR2 sequences are SGHNT and YYREEE (reference sequence). DNA for the CDR3: TGTGCCAGCAGCTTGGCTATTAGCGGGACGCCAGATACGCAGTATTTT. Protein product: CASSLAISGTPDTQYF.

The rearrangement joins TRBV28 to TRBJ2-1; 11 positions match TRBD2. Germline CDR1 and CDR2: MDHEN and SYDVKM. Trimming removed 6 bases from V and 2 bases from J; junction bases left unmatched: 9. The CDR3 is 17 residues long. In DNA, the CDR3 is TGTGCCAGCAGGCCTGGGACTAGCGGACTCGCCTACAATGAGCAGTTCTTC. Translated, it gives CASRPGTSGLAYNEQFF.

The table lists this clone with a count of one. V is TRBV18 and J is TRBJ2-7; possibly TRBD2 for D (5 bases). The CDR3 covers 14 residues. The V gene lost 0 bases and the J gene lost 4 bases, with 10 bases spanning the gap. Germline values: CDR1 KGHSH, CDR2 LQKENI. CDR3 in DNA: TGTGCCAGCTCACCACCTAATGAGCGGTACGAGCAGTACTTC. Encoded protein: CASSPPNERYEQYF.

The count of this clone is one. The chain employs TRBV27 and TRBJ1-1; D remains ambiguous. Germline loops: CDR1 MNHEY, CDR2 SMNVEV (reference sequence). V lost 2 bases and J lost 1, with 14 bases in between. This CDR3 has 16 residues. Written as DNA, the CDR3 is TGTGCCAGCAGTTTAGGAGCCGGTCGGGGGAACACTGAAGCTTTCTTT. It translates to CASSLGAGRGNTEAFF.

J is TRBJ2-5 and V is TRBV28; 7 bases match TRBD1. After removal of 8 bases from V and 1 base from J, the junction contained 10 bases not matched to a gene. The germline V gene has CDR1 MDHEN and CDR2 SYDVKM. The CDR3 sequence is 15 residues long. The CDR3 spells CASWGSGQIQETQYF. In DNA form, the CDR3 reads TGTGCCAGCTGGGGCTCGGGACAGATCCAAGAGACCCAGTACTTC.

The chain couples TRBV5-1 to TRBJ2-1, with 7 bases lining up with TRBD2. The CDR3 is 12 amino acids. The germline V gene encodes CDR1 SGHRS and CDR2 YFSETQ. The trim removed 4 bases at V and 10 bases at J, leaving 5 bases unmatched. The CDR3 coding sequence is TGCGCCAGCAGCCGGCGGGAGAACGAGCAGTTCTTC. Its translation: CASSRRENEQFF.

This clone turned up a few times. This chain joins TRBV5-1 and TRBJ1-3, with TRBD1 matching over 7 bases. V gave up 1 base and J gave up 0 bases; unmatched junction bases: 4. CDR1 is SGHRS and CDR2 is YFSETQ in the germline V gene. CDR3 length equals 16 residues. The CDR3 spells CASSLTGEVSGNTIYF. Written as DNA, the CDR3 is TGCGCCAGCAGCTTGACAGGGGAAGTCTCTGGAAACACCATATATTTT.

The chain uses TRBV18 and TRBJ2-7, with D possibly being TRBD1 (5 bases). V dropped 10 bases and J dropped 2 bases, with 18 bases sitting between them. CDR3 length equals 14 residues. Germline V CDR1 and CDR2: KGHSH, LQKENI. CDR3 residues: CATQQARRPYEQYF. CDR3 DNA sequence: TGTGCCACACAACAGGCGCGTAGGCCCTACGAGCAGTACTTC.

A remark on this clone: One junction end disagrees with the germline gene, perhaps due to a read error. This chain joins TRBV7-9 and TRBJ2-7; unclear D gene. CDR1 and CDR2 from the germline V gene are SEHNR and FQNEAQ (reference sequence). The CDR3 is made up of 8 amino acids. CDR3 in amino acids: CASSLDDF. DNA of the CDR3: TGTGCCAGCAGCTTAGACGACTTC.

This clone has only one observation. The chain combines TRBV4-3 with TRBJ2-1; unclear D gene. V was pared by 0 bases and J by 2 bases, with 14 bases between. From germline, CDR1 is LGHNA and CDR2 YSLEER. CDR3 length equals 17 residues. The CDR3, as DNA: TGCGCCAGCAGCCAAGATAGAAAGAGATATCCCTACAATGAGCAGTTCTTC. Its translation is CASSQDRKRYPYNEQFF.

This clone was recorded only once. The V gene is TRBV9, the J gene TRBJ2-4; 7 bases map to TRBD1. Unmatched junction bases numbered 7, after V lost 3 bases and J lost 7 bases. The germline V gene encodes CDR1 SGDLS and CDR2 YYNGEE. The CDR3 runs 14 residues. In DNA form, the CDR3 reads TGTGCCAGCAGCGCCCAGGACAGGAGGAACATTCAGTACTTC. Amino acid sequence: CASSAQDRRNIQYF.

V and J are TRBV6-1 and TRBJ2-3; D gene unclear. This CDR3 has 13 residues. Germline-derived CDR1 and CDR2 are MNHNS and SASEGT. Trimming left V 5 bases short and J 0 bases short, with 6 bases between. The CDR3, as DNA: TGTGCCAGCAGTCAGACTAGCACAGATACGCAGTATTTT. Translation: CASSQTSTDTQYF.

As to this clone: Other DNA sequences in this sample translate to the same CDR3. The chain links TRBV5-4 to TRBJ2-7; D is possibly TRBD1 (5 bases). V lost 4 bases and J lost 1, with 9 bases in between. CDR1 and CDR2 (germline): SGHNT, YYREEE (reference sequence). CDR3 length: 13 amino acids. DNA for the CDR3: TGTGCCAGCAGCCTCACAGGTTCCTACGAGCAGTACTTC. It specifies CASSLTGSYEQYF.

The chain links TRBV5-1 to TRBJ1-5; D is perhaps TRBD1 (5 bases). Germline V gives CDR1 SGHRS, CDR2 YFSETQ. The CDR3 consists of 15 residues. V shed 0 bases and J shed 3 bases, with 10 bases lying between them. CDR3 in amino acids: CASSLGDVPNQPQHF. The CDR3 nucleotides are TGCGCCAGCAGCTTGGGGGACGTCCCCAATCAGCCCCAGCATTTT.

The chain recombines TRBV9 with TRBJ2-5; D remains unclear. V lost 4 bases, J lost 1 base, and 8 bases lay in between. Germline CDR1 is SGDLS and CDR2 is YYNGEE. This CDR3 spans 13 amino acids. The CDR3, as DNA: TGTGCCAGCAGCCGGGCGGTCCAAGAGACCCAGTACTTC. Translated, it gives CASSRAVQETQYF.

On this clone itself: Its ends do not fully match the called genes, so a read error is possible. CDR3 region: CSVPTGNINRPQHF. CDR3 DNA: TGCAGCGTGCCGACAGGGAATATTAATCGGCCCCAGCATTTT. V usage is TRBV29-1 and J usage is TRBJ1-5; 7 bases are shared with TRBD1. CDR1 and CDR2 from the germline V gene are SQVTM and ANQGSEA. This CDR3 is 14 amino acids long.

J is TRBJ1-4 and V is TRBV30, with unresolved D. The V gene's germline CDR1 is GTSNPN and CDR2 SVGIG (reference sequence). Trimming removed 7 bases at V and 8 bases at J, with 20 bases between. This CDR3 region has 14 residues. CDR3 bases: TGTGCCTCCACAACTCCAGCCCGTGGGGAAAAACTGTTTTTT. Translation gives CASTTPARGEKLFF.

V gene TRBV19 combines with J gene TRBJ2-2, with unresolved D. Trimming took 3 bases from V and 1 from J, leaving 9 bases between them. CDR3 length equals 15 residues. Germline V gene sequence: CDR1 LNHDA, CDR2 SQIVND (reference sequence). In DNA form, the CDR3 reads TGTGCCAGTAGTATCATTTATCGGAACACCGGGGAGCTGTTTTTT. It is translated as CASSIIYRNTGELFF. The full variable domain, with the rest looked up from reference TRBV19 and TRBJ2-2, is DGGITQSPKYLFRKEGQNVTLSCEQNLNHDAMYWYRQDPGQGLRLIYYSQIVNDFQKGDIAEGYSVSREKKESFPLTVTSAQKNPTAFYLCASSIIYRNTGELFFGEGSRLTVL.

The chain uses TRBV6-1 and TRBJ2-7, with TRBD1 matching 9 bases. The CDR3 sequence is 15 residues long. With 3 bases clipped from V and 5 bases from J, the junction kept 8 bases outside the gene matches. The germline CDR1 and CDR2 sequences are MNHNS and SASEGT. The CDR3 DNA follows: TGTGCCAGCAGTGACTTTGGGACAGGGAGAAACGAGCAGTACTTC. Protein: CASSDFGTGRNEQYF.

The V gene is TRBV25-1, the J gene TRBJ2-7; perhaps TRBD2 as D (5 bases). CDR1 is MGHDK, CDR2 SYGVNS, per germline. The CDR3 runs 13 residues. Trimming removed 0 bases from V and 5 bases from J, with 8 bases in between. The CDR3 protein is CASSEYDGDEQYF. In DNA, the CDR3 is TGTGCCAGCAGTGAATATGACGGGGACGAGCAGTACTTC.

The chain has TRBV30 and TRBJ2-7, with 10 bases identical to TRBD2. V lost 5 bases and J lost 6; bases outside the gene matches: 7. This CDR3 is 13 amino acids long. Germline CDR1 is GTSNPN and CDR2 is SVGIG (reference sequence). For the CDR3, the DNA is TGTGCCTGGGCGACTAGCGGGTCTGGCGAGCAGTACTTC. Protein sequence: CAWATSGSGEQYF.

V is TRBV13 and J is TRBJ1-2, with TRBD1 matching over 9 bases. The germline gives CDR1 PRHDT, CDR2 FYEKMQ (reference sequence). Losses at the gene ends were 4 bases for V and 4 bases for J; bases not matched to a gene: 1. The CDR3 is 13 residues long. The CDR3 coding sequence is TGTGCCAGCAGCTGGGGACAGGGCTATGGCTACACCTTC. This translates into CASSWGQGYGYTF.

V gene TRBV7-6 combines with J gene TRBJ2-6, with D maybe TRBD1 (5 bases). The CDR3 sequence is 14 residues long. Germline CDR1 reads SGHVS; CDR2 reads FNYEAQ. V lost 10 bases and J lost 1, with 11 bases in between. The CDR3 DNA reads as TGTGCCATCAGGGTCCTTTCTGGGGCCAACGTCCTGACTTTC. It codes for CAIRVLSGANVLTF. The whole variable domain, remainder taken from reference TRBV7-6 and TRBJ2-6, is GAGVSQSPRYKVTKRGQDVALRCDPISGHVSLYWYRQALGQGPEFLTYFNYEAQQDKSGLPNDRFSAERPEGSISTLTIQRTEQRDSAMYRCAIRVLSGANVLTFGAGSRLTVL.

Worth noting for this clone: Given the absence of the conserved phenylalanine or tryptophan at the CDR3 end, a read error is likely. The limits of the CDR3 on the DNA are not certain, so only TCRdb's listed CDR3 is given. V gene TRBV11-2 combines with J gene TRBJ2-7; the table's D call, TRBD1, was not checked against the DNA. The CDR3 is 11 residues long, counting both termini. CDR1 is SGHAT, CDR2 FQNNGV, per germline. This CDR3 is CASSNPGTVAL.